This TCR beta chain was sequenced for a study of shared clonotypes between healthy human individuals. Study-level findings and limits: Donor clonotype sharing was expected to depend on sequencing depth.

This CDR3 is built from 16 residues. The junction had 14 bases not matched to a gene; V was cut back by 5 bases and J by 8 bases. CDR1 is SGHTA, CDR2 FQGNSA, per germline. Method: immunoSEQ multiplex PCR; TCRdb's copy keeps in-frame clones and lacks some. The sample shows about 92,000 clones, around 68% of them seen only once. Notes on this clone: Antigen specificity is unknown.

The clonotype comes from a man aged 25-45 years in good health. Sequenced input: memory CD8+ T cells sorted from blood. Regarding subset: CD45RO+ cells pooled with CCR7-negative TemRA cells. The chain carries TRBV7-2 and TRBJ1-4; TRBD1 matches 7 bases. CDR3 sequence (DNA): TGTGCCAGCAGCGGACCGGGACAGCTGGGACCCGAAAAACTGTTTTTT. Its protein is CASSGPGQLGPEKLFF.